Sequencing of this T cell receptor beta chain was carried out in a study of blood T cell repertoires in COVID-19. Study context: The United States, Italy and Spain supplied acute and convalescent COVID-19 samples. Sources were T cells, B-cell-depleted T cells, or PBMCs; the material itself was cDNA or gDNA.

Authors' methods: Quantification of nucleated cells was approximated via reference gene primer amplification. Some clones are missing from TCRdb's copy, which holds only in-frame ones; the method was immunoSEQ multiplex PCR. V and J calls and clone size are copied from that table; D and trimming were computed from the DNA. The table shows fewer than 60,000 clones, with approximately 84% occurring only once. Germline V gene sequence: CDR1 SNHLY, CDR2 FYNNEI. With 4 bases removed from V and 8 bases from J, the gap between germline ends came to 14 bases. This CDR3 is 13 amino acids long. Sequenced sample: peripheral blood. The rearrangement uses TRBV2 and TRBJ1-2; D call uncertain. The sequence came from a man aged 55 to 70 with acute or convalescent COVID-19. The CDR3 protein is CASSVARLSGYTF. The CDR3 DNA sequence: TGTGCCAGCAGTGTCGCTCGACTCTCAGGCTACACCTTC.